One T cell receptor (beta chain) is described in this entry. The target antigen is unknown. This entry comes from a study of identical twins. TCRdb re-analysed the 5' RACE reads in MiXCR, keeping a single row per CDR3 protein. The top ten clones hold 1.5% to 2% of a sample with about 700,000 distinct CDR3 sequences, approximately 6.1% of them seen once. Among all donors, each was a healthy Caucasian. Study observations and caveats: Out-of-frame TCR alpha sharing in monozygotic twins exceeded recombination model predictions. There is a chance that invariant MAIT and iNKT cells partially muddied zero-insertion analyses.

Input material: naive T cells sorted from blood. The receptor comes from a man younger than 35 in good health.

CDR3 sequence reads: CASHWGTEAFF. In DNA, the CDR3 is TGTGCCAGCCATTGGGGGACTGAAGCTTTCTTT. This chain links TRBV11-2 with TRBJ1-1; D might be TRBD1 (5 bases). The germline CDR1 and CDR2 sequences are SGHAT and FQNNGV. The CDR3 is 11 amino acids. Trimming took 8 bases from V and 5 from J, leaving 9 bases between them.